This T cell receptor beta chain was found in a study of chemoradiotherapy in HPV16-positive cancers. About the study: Functional T-cell assays on a couple of HPV16-positive patients' cells defined candidate HPV-specific clones and common TCR motifs. Findings and limits, study-wide: HPV-responsive T-cell expansion during chemoradiotherapy was linked to improved recurrence-free survival in HPV16-positive patients. Non-HPV-specific T cells did not expand in tumors during treatment, whereas candidate HPV-specific clones and E7-related motifs did. Only a couple of HPV16-positive patients supplied the functional HPV-specificity definition.

The CDR3 has 15 residues. V was shortened by 2 bases and J by 2 bases, with 9 bases between the two germline ends. Germline-derived CDR1 and CDR2 are MNHNS and SASEGT. Here immunoSEQ multiplex PCR was the method, and the copy in TCRdb shows in-frame clones only, minus some. This sample yields fewer than 30,000 clones, of which approximately 94% are seen a single time; 2.7% belongs to the top ten. A note on this clone: Its antigen remains unknown.

Sample acquisition took place from a patient who underwent chemoradiotherapy. V gene TRBV6-1 combines with J gene TRBJ1-4; D is possibly TRBD1 (6 bases). This TCR derives from a human donor with HPV-associated anogenital cancer. CDR3 sequence reads: CASSEYRVTNEKLFF. The CDR3 region has the DNA TGTGCCAGCAGTGAATACAGGGTTACTAATGAAAAACTGTTTTTT.